Following are 27 T cell receptor beta chains from one sample sequenced in a study of blood T cell repertoires in COVID-19. Measured with immunoSEQ multiplex PCR; TCRdb has only the in-frame clones, and not every one. The profile shows approximately 170,000 clones, around 84% of them singletons. Sample: peripheral blood. All receptors derive from a woman older than 75 with acute or convalescent COVID-19.

V and J are TRBV27 and TRBJ2-2, with TRBD2 identical over 11 bases. Looked up from germline, CDR1 is MNHEY and CDR2 is SMNVEV (reference sequence). CDR3 length: 16 residues. V was pared by 2 bases and J by 7 bases, with 6 bases of the junction left unmatched. The CDR3 DNA sequence: TGTGCCAGCAGTTTACTTAGCGGGAGGGCCGGCGGGGAGCTGTTTTTT. This sequence encodes CASSLLSGRAGGELFF.

The V call is TRBV5-6, the J call TRBJ1-2, with 8 bases lining up with TRBD1. The germline V gene has CDR1 SGHDT and CDR2 YYEEEE. V lost 6 bases and J lost 6; bases outside the gene matches: 7. CDR3 length equals 13 residues. The CDR3 DNA follows: TGTGCCAGCACCTGGACAGGGATGGATGGCTACACCTTC. Its translation: CASTWTGMDGYTF.

V usage is TRBV2 and J usage is TRBJ2-2; weak D call: TRBD2 (6 bases). V lost 6 bases, J lost 0 bases, and 11 bases lay in between. CDR3 size: 15 residues. From germline, CDR1 is SNHLY and CDR2 FYNNEI. CDR3 DNA: TGTGCCAGCAGCCCCTTAGCGGCGAACACCGGGGAGCTGTTTTTT. Translating gives CASSPLAANTGELFF.

On this clone: Other nucleotide sequences from this sample produce the same CDR3. Here the CDR3 reads CASSRRGGGYNEQFF. As DNA, the CDR3 is TGTGCCAGCAGTCGGCGGGGGGGCGGGTACAATGAGCAGTTCTTC. The rearrangement uses TRBV2 and TRBJ2-1; 9 bases agree with TRBD2. The CDR3 covers 15 residues. J gave up 4 bases and V 5 bases, and 6 bases lay outside the gene matches. The germline gives CDR1 SNHLY, CDR2 FYNNEI.

V is TRBV7-9 and J is TRBJ1-4; D gene unclear. V gave up 1 base and J gave up 8 bases, with 8 bases separating them. The germline V gene has CDR1 SEHNR and CDR2 FQNEAQ (reference sequence). The CDR3 is 13 residues long. CDR3 region: CASSLGEREKLFF. The DNA of the CDR3 is TGTGCCAGCAGCTTAGGGGAGAGGGAAAAACTGTTTTTT. The variable domain in full, with the rest retrieved from reference TRBV7-9 and TRBJ1-4, is DTGVSQNPRHKITKRGQNVTFRCDPISEHNRLYWYRQTLGQGPEFLTYFQNEAQLEKSRLLSDRFSAERPKGSFSTLEIQRTEQGDSAMYLCASSLGEREKLFFGSGTQLSVL.

V is TRBV6-2 or TRBV6-3 and J is TRBJ2-2, with D possibly TRBD2 on 6 matching bases. With 5 bases removed from V and 2 bases from J, the gap between germline ends came to 9 bases. Looked up from germline, CDR1 is MNHEY and CDR2 is SVGEGT. This CDR3 is built from 14 residues. CDR3 DNA sequence: TGTGCCAGCAGTCGGGAGTCCAACACCGGGGAGCTGTTTTTT. This codes for CASSRESNTGELFF.

This clone occurred a few times. The DNA for the CDR3 is TGTGCCACCAGCTCCCGGGTAGCGGATACGGAGACCCAGTACTTC. It yields the protein CATSSRVADTETQYF. V usage is TRBV15 and J usage is TRBJ2-5; D may be TRBD2 (6 bases). The CDR3 spans 15 residues. The germline V and J ends were trimmed by 5 bases and 5 bases, with 18 bases remaining between them. From germline, CDR1 is LNHNV and CDR2 YYDKDF (reference sequence).

The chain combines TRBV25-1 with TRBJ2-1; 7 bases fit TRBD1. The CDR3 length is 18 residues. V was clipped by 6 bases and J by 0 bases; unmatched bases: 14. Germline-derived CDR1 and CDR2 are MGHDK and SYGVNS. CDR3 nucleotides: TGTGCCAGCAGAGGAAGCCCGGGACAGTCGACCTCCTACAATGAGCAGTTCTTC. It yields the protein CASRGSPGQSTSYNEQFF.

V and J are TRBV7-9 and TRBJ2-1; 9 positions match TRBD2. J was trimmed by 9 bases and V by 5 bases; bases with no gene match: 14. There are 16 residues in the CDR3. Germline V CDR1 and CDR2: SEHNR, FQNEAQ (reference sequence). CDR3 protein: CASSPPGTSRTGEQFF. CDR3 coding DNA: TGTGCCAGCAGCCCACCGGGGACTAGCAGAACGGGTGAGCAGTTCTTC. The full variable domain, completed using reference TRBV7-9 and TRBJ2-1, is DTGVSQNPRHKITKRGQNVTFRCDPISEHNRLYWYRQTLGQGPEFLTYFQNEAQLEKSRLLSDRFSAERPKGSFSTLEIQRTEQGDSAMYLCASSPPGTSRTGEQFFGPGTRLTVL.

V gene TRBV12-3 or TRBV12-4 combines with J gene TRBJ2-2; 8 bases map to TRBD1. The CDR3 extends over 13 amino acids. The ends lost 6 bases at V and 11 bases at J; junction bases unmatched: 8. CDR3 in DNA: TGTGCCAGCAGCGGCGACAGGGGATTAGAGCTGTTTTTT. Amino acids: CASSGDRGLELFF.

The V and J genes are TRBV27 and TRBJ1-2; D not certain. This CDR3 has 13 amino acids. V lost 4 bases, J lost 2 bases, and 8 bases lay in between. Germline assignment: CDR1 MNHEY and CDR2 SMNVEV (reference sequence). The CDR3 nucleotides read TGTGCCAGCAGTTCAAAGCCCAACTATGGCTACACCTTC. Its translation: CASSSKPNYGYTF.

The table lists this clone with a count of one. The J gene is TRBJ2-1, the V gene TRBV19, with 9 bases that match TRBD2. Per the germline V gene, CDR1 is LNHDA and CDR2 is SQIVND (reference sequence). CDR3 size: 14 residues. The V gene end was trimmed by 4 bases and the J gene end by 6 bases; junction bases not matched to a gene: 4. The CDR3 loop reads CASSNGGRANEQFF. The CDR3 nucleotides read TGTGCCAGTAGTAATGGCGGGAGGGCCAATGAGCAGTTCTTC.

The chain is built from TRBV30 and TRBJ1-2; no clear D. Germline values: CDR1 GTSNPN, CDR2 SVGIG (reference sequence). V was shortened by 0 bases and J by 5 bases, with 16 bases between the two germline ends. The CDR3 consists of 15 residues. The CDR3 region is CAWSVGSLILYGYTF. Here the CDR3 DNA reads TGTGCCTGGAGTGTAGGTAGCCTTATTCTTTATGGCTACACCTTC. Variable domain in full (rest from reference TRBV30 and TRBJ1-2): SQTIHQWPATLVQPVGSPLSLECTVEGTSNPNLYWYRQAAGRGLQLLFYSVGIGQISSEVPQNLSASRPQDRQFILSSKKLLLSDSGFYLCAWSVGSLILYGYTFGSGTRLTVV.

The chain joins TRBV7-9 to TRBJ1-1, with 7 bases lining up with TRBD1. Germline assignment: CDR1 SEHNR and CDR2 FQNEAQ (reference sequence). Germline trimming cut 4 bases from V and 1 base from J; bases unmatched to any gene: 9. The CDR3 is made up of 16 amino acids. CDR3 sequence (DNA): TGTGCCAGCAGCTCCCTTAGGGGGCGGGAGAACACTGAAGCTTTCTTT. Translating gives CASSSLRGRENTEAFF.

V and J are TRBV2 and TRBJ2-7; 8 nucleotides match TRBD1. The CDR3 covers 15 residues. Germline CDR1 SNHLY, CDR2 FYNNEI. With 3 bases clipped from V and 5 bases from J, the junction kept 9 bases outside the gene matches. Written as DNA, the CDR3 is TGTGCCAGCAGTGATCCAAGGCAGGACAGGGACGAGCAGTACTTC. Translated, it gives CASSDPRQDRDEQYF.

This chain links TRBV28 with TRBJ2-3; tentative D call: TRBD2 (6 bases). Germline loops: CDR1 MDHEN, CDR2 SYDVKM. CDR3 length: 16 residues. The V end was cut by 3 bases, the J end by 2 bases, with 15 bases between. The CDR3 loop reads CASSFLSAGFTDTQYF. The DNA of the CDR3 is TGTGCCAGCAGTTTTCTGTCGGCGGGATTCACAGATACGCAGTATTTT.

The table lists this clone with a count of one. The chain joins TRBV2 to TRBJ2-7; D may be TRBD2 (5 bases). The CDR3 totals 13 residues. Germline loops: CDR1 SNHLY, CDR2 FYNNEI. Trimming pared 1 base from V and 3 bases from J, leaving 7 bases between. The CDR3 DNA reads TGTGCCAGCAGTGAAGGGACTCTCTACGAGCAGTACTTC. Residues: CASSEGTLYEQYF.

The chain combines TRBV19 with TRBJ2-7, with D possibly matching TRBD2 (6 bases). Germline V lookup: CDR1 LNHDA, CDR2 SQIVND (reference sequence). The CDR3 loop spans 12 amino acids. Deletions cut 5 bases from V and 5 bases from J, with 10 bases between. The CDR3, as DNA: TGTGCCAGTAGTGGAGGGGAGCACGAGCAGTACTTC. Translated, it gives CASSGGEHEQYF.

This clone was found a few times. This chain uses TRBV9 with TRBJ1-3; no definite D call. With 4 bases removed from V and 4 bases from J, the gap between germline ends came to 15 bases. In germline, CDR1 is SGDLS, CDR2 YYNGEE. There are 15 residues in the CDR3. CDR3 protein: CASSPEPYSGNTIYF. DNA of the CDR3: TGTGCCAGCAGCCCCGAACCATACTCAGGAAACACCATATATTTT.

The rearrangement links TRBV6-1 to TRBJ2-2; 9 bases fit TRBD1. The V and J ends lost 3 bases and 5 bases, in that order; junction bases with no gene match: 7. The CDR3 is made up of 16 amino acids. CDR1 is MNHNS and CDR2 is SASEGT in the germline V gene. The CDR3 region is CASSDHYRGRTGELFF. The CDR3 bases are TGTGCCAGCAGTGACCACTACAGGGGGCGAACCGGGGAGCTGTTTTTT.

The CDR3 sequence: CASSQTDRGHRYTGELFF. The CDR3 DNA sequence: TGCGCCAGCAGCCAGACGGACAGGGGGCATAGGTACACCGGGGAGCTGTTTTTT. The chain employs TRBV4-1 and TRBJ2-2, with 11 bases fitting TRBD1. The CDR3 has 18 amino acids. J lost 3 bases, V lost 3 bases, and 9 bases had no gene match. Germline CDR1 reads MGHRA; CDR2 reads YSYEKL.

The rearrangement links TRBV24-1 to TRBJ2-1; TRBD2 agrees at 10 bases. From germline, CDR1 is KGHDR and CDR2 SFDVKD. V was clipped by 0 bases and J by 8 bases; unmatched bases: 12. This CDR3 is 18 amino acids long. CDR3 in amino acids: CATSDLQGASGSFDEQFF. CDR3 coding DNA: TGTGCCACCAGTGATTTGCAAGGGGCTAGCGGGAGTTTCGATGAGCAGTTCTTC.

This sequence joins TRBV28 and TRBJ1-2, with 7 nucleotides matching TRBD1. The CDR3 extends over 15 amino acids. V dropped 3 bases and J dropped 0; count of bases not matched to a gene: 4. Germline CDR1 MDHEN, CDR2 SYDVKM. CDR3 loop: CASSFGGQSNYGYTF. CDR3 DNA sequence: TGTGCCAGCAGTTTTGGGGGACAGTCTAACTATGGCTACACCTTC.

This sequence joins TRBV7-9 and TRBJ2-7, with 9 bases aligning to TRBD2. This CDR3 is built from 15 residues. The trim removed 4 bases at V and 8 bases at J, leaving 12 bases unmatched. Germline values: CDR1 SEHNR, CDR2 FQNEAQ (reference sequence). This CDR3 is CASSSIAGVVPKQYF. The CDR3 coding sequence is TGTGCCAGCAGCTCTATAGCGGGAGTCGTACCTAAGCAGTACTTC.

This clone was seen only a few times. The chain combines TRBV4-3 with TRBJ1-1; TRBD1 might be the D (6 bases). V lost 4 bases and J 1 base, leaving 10 bases between the germline ends. Looked up from germline, CDR1 is LGHNA and CDR2 is YSLEER. The CDR3 has 14 amino acids. The DNA of the CDR3 is TGCGCCAGCAGCCCCGGACAGACGAACACTGAAGCTTTCTTT. Amino acid sequence: CASSPGQTNTEAFF.

This chain links TRBV10-3 with TRBJ2-3, with TRBD2 matching over 10 bases. The V segment lost 5 bases and the J segment 3 bases; nucleotides outside the gene matches: 20. This CDR3 contains 20 residues. CDR1 is ENHRY, CDR2 SYGVKD, per germline. CDR3 region: CAISQTGAAGGPGKTDTQYF. CDR3 nucleotide sequence: TGTGCCATCAGTCAAACAGGGGCAGCGGGAGGGCCGGGTAAGACAGATACGCAGTATTTT.

The CDR3 spells CASSLERGWRREGLRQETQYF. The CDR3 bases are TGTGCCAGCAGTTTAGAAAGAGGTTGGCGGCGGGAGGGCCTAAGGCAAGAGACCCAGTACTTC. The rearrangement uses TRBV28 and TRBJ2-5; TRBD2 agrees at 9 bases. The ends lost 2 bases at V and 2 bases at J; junction bases unmatched: 21. This CDR3 contains 21 residues. CDR1 MDHEN and CDR2 SYDVKM come from the germline V gene. The full variable domain, completed using reference TRBV28 and TRBJ2-5, is DVKVTQSSRYLVKRTGEKVFLECVQDMDHENMFWYRQDPGLGLRLIYFSYDVKMKEKGDIPEGYSVSREKKERFSLILESASTNQTSMYLCASSLERGWRREGLRQETQYFGPGTRLLVL.